This T cell receptor beta chain is from a study of cytomegalovirus exposure and HLA in healthy donors. This clone was observed a few times. The PCR ran on 60 Vbeta and 13 Jbeta primers. Some clones are missing from TCRdb's copy, which holds only in-frame ones; the method was immunoSEQ multiplex PCR. The sample contains 150,000 to 200,000 clones, roughly 72% of which appear only once. From germline, CDR1 is MDHEN and CDR2 SYDVKM. The V end lost 6 bases, the J end lost 2 bases, and 10 bases lay between the germline ends. This CDR3 region has 13 residues. V is TRBV28 and J is TRBJ1-2; D possibly corresponds to TRBD1 (6 bases). What was sequenced was PBMCs. The TCR was taken from a middle-aged man in good health and CMV-seronegative. The CDR3 DNA is TGTGCCAGCAGGGACAGAGAAAACTATGGCTACACCTTC. This sequence encodes CASRDRENYGYTF.